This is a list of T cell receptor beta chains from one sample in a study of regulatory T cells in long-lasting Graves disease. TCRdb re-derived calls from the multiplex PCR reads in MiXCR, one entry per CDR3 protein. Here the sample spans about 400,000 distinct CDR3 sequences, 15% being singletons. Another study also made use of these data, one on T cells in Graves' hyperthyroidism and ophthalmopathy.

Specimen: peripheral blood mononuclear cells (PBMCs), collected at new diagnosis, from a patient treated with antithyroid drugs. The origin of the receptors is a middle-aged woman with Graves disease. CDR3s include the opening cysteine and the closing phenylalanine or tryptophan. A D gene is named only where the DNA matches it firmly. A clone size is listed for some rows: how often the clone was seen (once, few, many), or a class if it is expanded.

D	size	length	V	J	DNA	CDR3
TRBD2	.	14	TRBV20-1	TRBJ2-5	TGCAGTGCACTGACTAGCGCCCTGGGGGAGACCCAGTACTTC	CSALTSALGETQYF
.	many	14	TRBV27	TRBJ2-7	TGTGCCAGCAGTTCTAACCCTGGCGCCTACGAGCAGTACTTC	CASSSNPGAYEQYF
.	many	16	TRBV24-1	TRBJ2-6	TGTGCCACCAGTGATTTGCCGGGCTCTGGGGCCAACGTCCTGACTTTC	CATSDLPGSGANVLTF
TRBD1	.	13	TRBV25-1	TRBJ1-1	TGTGCCAGCATTGACAGGGGGGGGACTGAAGCTTTCTTT	CASIDRGGTEAFF
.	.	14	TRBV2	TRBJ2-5	TGTGCCAGCGGGGGTAGGAACAGACAAGAGACCCAGTACTTC	CASGGRNRQETQYF
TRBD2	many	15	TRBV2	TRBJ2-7	TGTGCCAGCATGACTAATAGCGGGAGAGGGTACCAGCAGTACTTC	CASMTNSGRGYQQYF
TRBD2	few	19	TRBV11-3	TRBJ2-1	TGTGCCAGCAGCTTAGCCCCTAGCGGGGACTTCCTTACCTACAATGAGCAGTTCTTC	CASSLAPSGDFLTYNEQFF
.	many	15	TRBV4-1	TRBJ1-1	TGCGCCAGCAGCAAACACAGGGACTCGAACACTGAAGCTTTCTTT	CASSKHRDSNTEAFF
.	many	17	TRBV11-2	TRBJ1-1	TGTGCCAGCAGCTTATTCGGGGGCCGCCTGATGAACACTGAAGCTTTCTTT	CASSLFGGRLMNTEAFF
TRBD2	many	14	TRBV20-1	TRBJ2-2	TGCAGTGCCGCGAGCGGGAGTGGTTCCGGGGAGCTGTTTTTT	CSAASGSGSGELFF
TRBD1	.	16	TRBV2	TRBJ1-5	TGTGCCAGCAGTGAAGCGGACAGGGGCAGCAATCAGCCCCAGCATTTT	CASSEADRGSNQPQHF
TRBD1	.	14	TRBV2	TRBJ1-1	TGTGCCAGCAGTGTGCAGGGGGAGGACACTGAAGCTTTCTTT	CASSVQGEDTEAFF
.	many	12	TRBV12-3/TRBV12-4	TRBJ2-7	TGTGCCAGCAGTTCAGGGGTGTACGAGCAGTACTTC	CASSSGVYEQYF
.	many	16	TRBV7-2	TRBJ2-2	TGTGCCAGCAGCTTATCAGGGGGAGGGTCGGCCGGGGAGCTGTTTTTT	CASSLSGGGSAGELFF
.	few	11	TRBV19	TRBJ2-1	TGTGCCAGTAGTATAGGCAATGGGGAGTTCTTC	CASSIGNGEFF
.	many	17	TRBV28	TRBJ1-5	TGTGCCAGCAGGTTTCTCGGACAGCTATATAGCAATCAGCCCCAGCATTTT	CASRFLGQLYSNQPQHF
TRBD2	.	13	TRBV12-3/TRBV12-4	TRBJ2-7	TGTGCCAGCCAGCGGGGAGGGTCCTACGAGCAGTACTTC	CASQRGGSYEQYF
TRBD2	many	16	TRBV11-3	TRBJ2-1	TGTGCCAGCAGCTTCCGGACTAGCGGGAGGGGGAATGAGCAGTTCTTC	CASSFRTSGRGNEQFF
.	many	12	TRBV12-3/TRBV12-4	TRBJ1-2	TGTGCCAGCAGTTTACAGGGAGATGGCTACACCTTC	CASSLQGDGYTF
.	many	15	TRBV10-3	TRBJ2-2	TGTGCCACCGAGGAGGACGGCGGAGACACCGGGGAGCTGTTTTTT	CATEEDGGDTGELFF
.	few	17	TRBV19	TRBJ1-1	TGTGCCAGTAGTACCTACCGATTGACAGTCGGGGGTACTGAAGCTTTCTTT	CASSTYRLTVGGTEAFF
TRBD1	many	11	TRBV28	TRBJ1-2	TGTGCCAGCAGCGGGACAGAAGGCTACACCTTC	CASSGTEGYTF
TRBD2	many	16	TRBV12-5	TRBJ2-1	TGTGCTAGTGGTTTGGTTCTGACTAGCGGGGTAAATGAGCAGTTCTTC	CASGLVLTSGVNEQFF
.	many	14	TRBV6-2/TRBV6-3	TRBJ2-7	TGTGCCAGCAGTGATCAGGTTAGCTCCTACGAGCAGTACTTC	CASSDQVSSYEQYF
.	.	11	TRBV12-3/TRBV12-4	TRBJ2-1	TGTGCCAGCAGTTCTCCGGGCCTACAGTTCTTC	CASSSPGLQFF
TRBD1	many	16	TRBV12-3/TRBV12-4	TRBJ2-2	TGTGCCAGCAACCCCGGGACAGGGGCAAACACCGGGGAGCTGTTTTTT	CASNPGTGANTGELFF
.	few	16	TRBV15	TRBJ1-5	TGTGCCACCAGCAGAGATTTAGTGAATAGCAATCAGCCCCAGCATTTT	CATSRDLVNSNQPQHF
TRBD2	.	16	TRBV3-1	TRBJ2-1	TGTGCCAGCAGAGGGGAGCGGGAGGGCCCCTACAATGAGCAGTTCTTC	CASRGEREGPYNEQFF
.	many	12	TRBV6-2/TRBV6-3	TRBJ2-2	TGTGCCAGCACTTCTTCTGCCGGGGAGCTGTTTTTT	CASTSSAGELFF
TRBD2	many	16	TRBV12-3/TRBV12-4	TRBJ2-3	TGTGCCAGCAGGGACGCAGCGGGAACCCGCACAGATACGCAGTATTTT	CASRDAAGTRTDTQYF
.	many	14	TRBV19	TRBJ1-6	TGTGCCAGTAGTGTACAGGGCTATAATTCACCCCTCCACTTT	CASSVQGYNSPLHF
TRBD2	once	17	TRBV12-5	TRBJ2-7	TGTGCTAGTGGTTTGCTCGCTACTAGCGGGAGATTCCACGAGCAGTACTTC	CASGLLATSGRFHEQYF
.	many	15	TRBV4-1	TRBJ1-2	TGCGCCAGCAGCCAACAAGTGGGCAGCCCTTTTGGCTACACCTTC	CASSQQVGSPFGYTF
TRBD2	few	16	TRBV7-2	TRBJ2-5	TGTGCCAGCAGCTCGGGGGCTAGCGGGAGTTCCGAGACCCAGTACTTC	CASSSGASGSSETQYF
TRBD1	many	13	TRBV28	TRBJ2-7	TGTGCCAGCAGTGTAGGGACAGGGCTCGAGCAGTACTTC	CASSVGTGLEQYF
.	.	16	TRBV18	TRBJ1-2	TGTGCCAGCTCACCACTGAGGAGATCCCCTATAGGCGGCTACACCTTC	CASSPLRRSPIGGYTF
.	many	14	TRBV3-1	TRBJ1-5	TGTGCCAGCAGCCAGGCCAGAATCAATCAGCCCCAGCATTTT	CASSQARINQPQHF
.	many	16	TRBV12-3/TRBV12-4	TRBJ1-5	TGTGCCAGCAGTTTAAGGCCAGGGGTCTACAATCAGCCCCAGCATTTT	CASSLRPGVYNQPQHF
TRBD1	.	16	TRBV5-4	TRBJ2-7	TGTGCCAGCAGCTTGTGGGGAGACAGGGGGTTGTACGAGCAGTACTTC	CASSLWGDRGLYEQYF
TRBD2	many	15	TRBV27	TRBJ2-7	TGTGCCAGCAGTTCTCTAGCGGGAGTTACGTACGAGCAGTACTTC	CASSSLAGVTYEQYF
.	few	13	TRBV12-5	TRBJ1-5	TGTGCTAGTGGTTTGGTACTGGGACAGCCCCAGCATTTT	CASGLVLGQPQHF
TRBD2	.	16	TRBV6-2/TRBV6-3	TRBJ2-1	TGTGCCAGCACTTCCGGGGGGGGCTATTCCTACAATGAGCAGTTCTTC	CASTSGGGYSYNEQFF
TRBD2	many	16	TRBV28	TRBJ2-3	TGTGCCAGCAGCGACGTCTTAGCGGGAGGTTGGGATACGCAGTATTTT	CASSDVLAGGWDTQYF
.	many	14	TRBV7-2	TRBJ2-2	TGTGCCAGCAGAAGACTCTTAAACACCGGGGAGCTGTTTTTT	CASRRLLNTGELFF
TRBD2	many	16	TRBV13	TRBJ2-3	TGTGCCAGCAGCTTGGCTAGCGGAGTTAGAGCAGATACGCAGTATTTT	CASSLASGVRADTQYF
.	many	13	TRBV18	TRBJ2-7	TGTGCCACACGACCAGCAGACTCCTACGAGCAGTACTTC	CATRPADSYEQYF
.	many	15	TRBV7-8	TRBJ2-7	TGTGCCAGCAGCTTAGGGGACTCAGCATTGTACGAGCAGTACTTC	CASSLGDSALYEQYF
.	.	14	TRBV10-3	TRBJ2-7	TGTGCCATCAAGACGTTTGTGTGGGACTACGAGCAGTACTTC	CAIKTFVWDYEQYF
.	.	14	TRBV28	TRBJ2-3	TGTGCCAGCAGTCCAGACAGTCCCACAGATACGCGGTATTTT	CASSPDSPTDTRYF
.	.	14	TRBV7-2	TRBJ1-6	TGTGCCAGCAGTTTAGTCGAGGGTGGGTCACCCCTCCACTTT	CASSLVEGGSPLHF
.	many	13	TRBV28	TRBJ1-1	TGTGCCAGCAGCTCGACGGCGAACACTGAAGCTTTCTTT	CASSSTANTEAFF
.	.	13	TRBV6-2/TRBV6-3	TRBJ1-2	TGTGCCAGCAGTTATCAACAGGGTCCGGGCTACACCTTC	CASSYQQGPGYTF
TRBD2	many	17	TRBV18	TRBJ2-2	TGTGCCAGCTCCCACGGACTAGCGGGAGGTAGCACCGGGGAGCTGTTTTTT	CASSHGLAGGSTGELFF
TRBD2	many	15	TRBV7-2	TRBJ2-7	TGTGCCAGCAGCTTAGGGCTAGCGGGAGACTACGAGCAGTACTTC	CASSLGLAGDYEQYF
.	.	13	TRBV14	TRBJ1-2	TGTGCCAGCAGCCAAGCGAAGAGGGGCGGCTACACCTTC	CASSQAKRGGYTF
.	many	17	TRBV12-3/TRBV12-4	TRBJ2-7	TGTGCCAGCAGTTTAGCAGGGGTTGAAGTCAGCGCCTACGAGCAGTACTTC	CASSLAGVEVSAYEQYF
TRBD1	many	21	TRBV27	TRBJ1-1	TGTGCCAGCAGTTTATACGGGACAGGGGACTCTCTGGGCTACATGAACACTGAAGCTTTCTTT	CASSLYGTGDSLGYMNTEAFF